These T cell receptor beta chains were read from a single sample in a study of T cell repertoires in cytomegalovirus infection. TCRdb itself ran the reads through MiXCR, one entry per CDR3 protein. Of about a million distinct CDR3 sequences in the sample, roughly 30% are singletons; the top ten hold roughly 12%. Their antigens remain unidentified. The sequenced sample was cultured CD8+ T cells from PBMCs, obtained from culture after CMV antigen stimulation. Receptors originate from a human donor in good health (CMV status not recorded). Some clones in this sample may be carry-over from other donors' samples. CDR3s include the opening cysteine and the closing phenylalanine or tryptophan. The D gene is left open where the match is weak. Where a row states a size, it is once, few, many or the class of an expanded clone; other rows omit it.

d_gene,len,j_gene,v_gene,abundance,CDR3aa,CDR3nt
NA,16,TRBJ2-5,TRBV10-3,few,CAISESGVSPQETQYF,TGTGCCATCAGTGAGTCAGGGGTGTCGCCCCAAGAGACCCAGTACTTC
NA,14,TRBJ2-1,TRBV20-1,NA,CSASGKGLADEQFF,TGCAGTGCTAGTGGTAAGGGACTCGCGGATGAGCAGTTCTTC
NA,16,TRBJ2-7,TRBV19,few,CASSIGVVAGSDEQYF,TGTGCCAGTAGTATCGGGGTGGTGGCAGGGTCGGACGAGCAGTACTTC
NA,16,TRBJ2-1,TRBV11-2,few,CASRLLVGDAYNEQFF,TGTGCCAGCCGACTCCTGGTGGGGGACGCCTACAATGAGCAGTTCTTC
TRBD2,14,TRBJ2-1,TRBV27,few,CASSRGGPHNEQFF,TGTGCCAGCAGCCGCGGGGGACCCCACAATGAGCAGTTCTTC
TRBD1,15,TRBJ2-7,TRBV19,few,CASSPGQGAPYEQYF,TGTGCCAGTAGTCCAGGACAGGGAGCCCCCTACGAGCAGTACTTC
NA,18,TRBJ1-5,TRBV4-1,few,CASSQDEVRDIRNQPQHF,TGCGCCAGCAGCCAAGATGAGGTGCGCGATATACGGAATCAGCCCCAGCATTTT
NA,15,TRBJ2-3,TRBV29-1,few,CSVEGVGKTGDTQYF,TGCAGCGTTGAAGGGGTCGGGAAAACCGGGGATACGCAGTATTTT
TRBD1,16,TRBJ2-1,TRBV11-2,many,CASSFAGGQGSDEQFF,TGTGCCAGCAGCTTCGCCGGGGGACAGGGGTCTGATGAGCAGTTCTTC
NA,17,TRBJ2-3,TRBV6-2/TRBV6-3,few,CASSDSTILAGTDTQYF,TGTGCCAGCAGTGATTCGACTATCCTAGCAGGGACAGATACGCAGTATTTT
NA,17,TRBJ2-6,TRBV7-1,NA,CASSHPRKRPGANVLTF,TGTGCCAGCAGCCACCCACGGAAACGGCCTGGGGCCAACGTCCTGACTTTC
NA,15,TRBJ1-1,TRBV7-9,NA,CASSSGVGEMDEAFF,TGTGCCAGCAGCTCCGGGGTAGGGGAAATGGATGAAGCTTTCTTT
TRBD1,16,TRBJ2-7,TRBV7-6,many,CASSLEGTGASYEQYF,TGTGCCAGCAGCTTAGAAGGAACAGGGGCGTCCTACGAGCAGTACTTC
NA,15,TRBJ2-1,TRBV9,NA,CASSVASQIYNEQFF,TGTGCCAGCAGCGTAGCGAGTCAGATCTACAATGAGCAGTTCTTC
NA,13,TRBJ2-1,TRBV7-6,few,CASSQPQGSEQFF,TGTGCCAGCAGCCAGCCTCAAGGAAGTGAGCAGTTCTTC
NA,18,TRBJ2-7,TRBV4-1,few,CASSQLLLGDGGSYEQYF,TGCGCCAGCAGCCAACTATTACTCGGAGACGGAGGCTCCTACGAGCAGTACTTC
NA,14,TRBJ1-5,TRBV7-9,many,CASSLVGGDQPQHF,TGTGCCAGCAGCTTAGTTGGGGGGGATCAGCCCCAGCATTTT
NA,11,TRBJ2-1,TRBV6-2/TRBV6-3,many,CASSYFNEQFF,TGTGCCAGCAGTTACTTCAATGAGCAGTTCTTC
TRBD2,15,TRBJ2-5,TRBV4-3,NA,CASSQGSGGAETQYF,TGCGCCAGCAGCCAAGGTAGCGGGGGGGCTGAGACCCAGTACTTC
TRBD2,16,TRBJ2-3,TRBV4-2,NA,CASSQTSAGGGDTQYF,TGTGCCAGCAGCCAAACTTCGGCGGGGGGGGGGGATACGCAGTATTTT
NA,16,TRBJ1-1,TRBV7-2,many,CASSVGASPISSAGFF,TGTGCCAGCAGCGTAGGGGCCTCCCCTATCTCCTCGGCAGGTTTCTTT
TRBD2,15,TRBJ2-1,TRBV7-6,NA,CASSHPGTSGNEQFF,TGTGCCAGCAGCCACCCCGGGACTAGCGGGAATGAGCAGTTCTTC
TRBD2,19,TRBJ2-2,TRBV6-6,NA,CASSYSRTSGGSDTGELFF,TGTGCCAGCAGTTACTCGAGGACTAGCGGGGGATCAGACACCGGGGAGCTGTTTTTT
TRBD1,17,TRBJ2-1,TRBV24-1,NA,CATSDSDRTSSYNEQFF,TGTGCCACCAGTGATTCGGACAGGACGAGCTCCTACAATGAGCAGTTCTTC
TRBD2,16,TRBJ2-7,TRBV15,few,CATSRDSWRGAYEQYF,TGTGCCACCAGCAGAGACTCTTGGCGGGGGGCCTACGAGCAGTACTTC
NA,14,TRBJ2-7,TRBV5-4,NA,CASSPPKSPYEQYF,TGTGCCAGCAGCCCGCCAAAATCCCCCTACGAGCAGTACTTC
TRBD1,15,TRBJ1-2,TRBV27,NA,CANRPSTGAYYGYTF,TGTGCCAACAGGCCGTCGACAGGGGCGTACTATGGCTACACCTTC
NA,14,TRBJ1-6,TRBV7-3,NA,CASSLEYGDSPLHF,TGTGCCAGCAGCTTAGAGTACGGGGATTCACCCCTCCACTTT
NA,12,TRBJ2-2,TRBV6-1,many,CASSLMAGELFF,TGTGCCAGTAGCCTTATGGCCGGGGAGCTGTTTTTT
NA,15,TRBJ2-2,TRBV4-1,NA,CASSQAAWEAGELFF,TGCGCCAGCAGCCAAGCAGCTTGGGAGGCCGGGGAGCTGTTTTTT
NA,14,TRBJ2-1,TRBV19,few,CASSIVGAYNEQFF,TGTGCCAGTAGTATAGTCGGGGCCTACAATGAGCAGTTCTTC
TRBD2,19,TRBJ2-6,TRBV7-8,NA,CASSLEGLAGVGGANVLTF,TGTGCCAGCAGCTTAGAGGGGCTAGCGGGGGTTGGCGGGGCCAACGTCCTGACTTTC
NA,15,TRBJ1-5,TRBV11-2,NA,CASSSHRQPHQPQHF,TGTGCCAGCAGCTCGCACCGACAGCCTCATCAGCCCCAGCATTTT
NA,13,TRBJ1-1,TRBV29-1,few,CSAGEGSYTEAFF,TGCAGCGCGGGTGAAGGGAGTTACACTGAAGCTTTCTTT
NA,14,TRBJ2-5,TRBV19,NA,CASSIRTYGGTQYF,TGTGCCAGTAGTATCCGGACGTACGGTGGGACCCAGTACTTC
NA,13,TRBJ1-5,TRBV12-3/TRBV12-4,few,CASSPVDGQPQHF,TGTGCCAGCAGTCCCGTGGATGGCCAGCCCCAGCATTTT
TRBD2,15,TRBJ2-5,TRBV24-1,NA,CATSDFQRGLETQYF,TGTGCCACCAGTGATTTTCAGCGGGGGTTAGAGACCCAGTACTTC
NA,13,TRBJ2-2,TRBV12-3/TRBV12-4,NA,CASIPVGPGELFF,TGTGCCAGCATCCCTGTGGGCCCCGGGGAGCTGTTTTTT
NA,15,TRBJ1-5,TRBV12-3/TRBV12-4,many,CASSLRQGIDQPQHF,TGTGCCAGCAGTTTAAGGCAGGGAATTGATCAGCCCCAGCATTTT
NA,17,TRBJ2-1,TRBV7-2,many,CASSLGPEQGAYNEQFF,TGTGCCAGCAGCTTAGGGCCTGAACAGGGTGCTTACAATGAGCAGTTCTTC
NA,16,TRBJ2-3,TRBV2,few,CASREGYRGGTDTQYF,TGTGCCAGCAGGGAAGGGTATCGGGGCGGCACAGATACGCAGTATTTT
TRBD1,16,TRBJ2-2,TRBV6-5,few,CASSYGDRGNTGELFF,TGTGCCAGCAGTTACGGGGACAGGGGGAACACCGGGGAGCTGTTTTTT
TRBD1,15,TRBJ1-6,TRBV6-1,few,CASSEDRVYNSPLHF,TGTGCCAGCAGTGAGGACAGGGTTTACAATTCACCCCTCCACTTT
TRBD2,18,TRBJ2-2,TRBV5-5,once,CASSLVLAGGLNTGELFF,TGTGCCAGCAGCTTGGTTCTGGCGGGGGGATTGAACACCGGGGAGCTGTTTTTT
TRBD2,16,TRBJ2-3,TRBV6-1,NA,CASIGSSGVSTDTQYF,TGTGCCAGTATTGGTTCCAGCGGGGTTAGCACAGATACGCAGTATTTT
TRBD1,13,TRBJ2-2,TRBV6-1,NA,CACGQGGTGELFF,TGTGCCTGCGGACAGGGTGGTACCGGGGAGCTGTTTTTT
TRBD1,15,TRBJ1-5,TRBV19,NA,CASSISRTGNQPQHF,TGTGCCAGTAGTATATCCCGGACAGGAAATCAGCCCCAGCATTTT
TRBD1,15,TRBJ2-7,TRBV2,NA,CASSFGQGISYEQYF,TGTGCCAGCAGTTTCGGACAGGGCATCTCCTACGAGCAGTACTTC
NA,14,TRBJ1-1,TRBV7-8,NA,CANSDLPSDTEAFF,TGTGCCAACAGCGATTTACCCAGCGACACTGAAGCTTTCTTT
NA,13,TRBJ2-7,TRBV19,once,CASSIKGSYEQYF,TGTGCCAGTAGTATAAAAGGATCCTACGAGCAGTACTTC
NA,10,TRBJ2-7,TRBV12-5,NA,CASGLDEQYF,TGTGCTAGTGGTTTGGACGAGCAGTACTTC